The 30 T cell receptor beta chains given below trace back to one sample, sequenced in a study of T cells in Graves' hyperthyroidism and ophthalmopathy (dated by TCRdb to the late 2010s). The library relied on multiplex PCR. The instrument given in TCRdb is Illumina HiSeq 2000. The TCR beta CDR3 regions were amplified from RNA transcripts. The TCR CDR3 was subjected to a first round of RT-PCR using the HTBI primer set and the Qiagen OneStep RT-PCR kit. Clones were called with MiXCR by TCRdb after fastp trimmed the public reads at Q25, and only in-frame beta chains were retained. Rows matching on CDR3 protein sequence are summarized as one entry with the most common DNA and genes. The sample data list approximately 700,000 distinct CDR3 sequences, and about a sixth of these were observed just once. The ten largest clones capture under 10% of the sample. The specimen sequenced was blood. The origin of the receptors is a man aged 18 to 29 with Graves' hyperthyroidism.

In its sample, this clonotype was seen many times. CDR3 coding DNA: TGTGCCAGCAGTCCCAGAGGCGGGAGGGCCAGACCCAGCTCCTACAATGAGCAGTTCTTC. Translating it yields CASSPRGGRARPSSYNEQFF. The genes are TRBV28 and TRBJ2-1; TRBD2 aligns across 9 bases. Germline V gene lookup returns CDR1 MDHEN and CDR2 SYDVKM. CDR3 length: 20 amino acids. Trimming at V came to 5 bases and at J to 0 bases, leaving 17 bases not matched to a gene.

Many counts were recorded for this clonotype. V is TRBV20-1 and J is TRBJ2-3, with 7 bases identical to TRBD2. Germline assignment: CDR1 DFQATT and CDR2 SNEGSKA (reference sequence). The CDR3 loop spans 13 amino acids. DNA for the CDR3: TGCTCAACCGTAGCGGGTGGCACAGATACGCAGTATTTT. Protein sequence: CSTVAGGTDTQYF.

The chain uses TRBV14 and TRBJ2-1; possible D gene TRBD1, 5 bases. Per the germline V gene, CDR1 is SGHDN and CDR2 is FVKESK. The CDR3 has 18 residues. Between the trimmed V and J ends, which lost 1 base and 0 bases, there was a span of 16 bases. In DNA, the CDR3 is TGTGCCAGCAGCCAAGGGGGCTATGCGGAGAGCTCCTACAATGAGCAGTTCTTC. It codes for CASSQGGYAESSYNEQFF.

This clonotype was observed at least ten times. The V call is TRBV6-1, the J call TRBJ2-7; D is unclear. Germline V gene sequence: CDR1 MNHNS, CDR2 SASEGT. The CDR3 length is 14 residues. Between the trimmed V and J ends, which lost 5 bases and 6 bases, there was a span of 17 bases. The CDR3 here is CASSRTVQSLEQYF. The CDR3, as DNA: TGTGCCAGCAGTCGAACGGTGCAGTCTCTCGAGCAGTACTTC.

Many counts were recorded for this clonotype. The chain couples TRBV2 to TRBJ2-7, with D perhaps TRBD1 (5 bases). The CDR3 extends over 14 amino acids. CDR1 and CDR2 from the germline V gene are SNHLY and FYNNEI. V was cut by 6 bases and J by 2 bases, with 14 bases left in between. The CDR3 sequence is CASRVTVMAYEQYF. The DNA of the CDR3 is TGTGCCAGCAGAGTGACAGTTATGGCCTACGAGCAGTACTTC. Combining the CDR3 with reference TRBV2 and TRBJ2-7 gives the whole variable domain EPEVTQTPSHQVTQMGQEVILRCVPISNHLYFYWYRQILGQKVEFLVSFYNNEISEKSEIFDDQFSVERPDGSNFTLKIRSTKLEDSAMYFCASRVTVMAYEQYFGPGTRLTVT.

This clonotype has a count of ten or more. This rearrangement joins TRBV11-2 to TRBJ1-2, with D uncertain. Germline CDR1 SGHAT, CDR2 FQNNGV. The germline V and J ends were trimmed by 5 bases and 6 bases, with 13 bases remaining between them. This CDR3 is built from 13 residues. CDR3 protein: CASSQVATDGYTF. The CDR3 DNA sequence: TGTGCCAGCAGCCAGGTGGCGACTGATGGCTACACCTTC.

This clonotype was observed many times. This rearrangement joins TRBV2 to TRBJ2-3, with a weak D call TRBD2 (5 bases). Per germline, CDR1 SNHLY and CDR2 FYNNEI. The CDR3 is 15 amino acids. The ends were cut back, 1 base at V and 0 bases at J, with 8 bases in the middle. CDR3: CASSEGSGSTDTQYF. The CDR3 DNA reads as TGTGCCAGCAGTGAAGGAAGCGGCAGCACAGATACGCAGTATTTT.

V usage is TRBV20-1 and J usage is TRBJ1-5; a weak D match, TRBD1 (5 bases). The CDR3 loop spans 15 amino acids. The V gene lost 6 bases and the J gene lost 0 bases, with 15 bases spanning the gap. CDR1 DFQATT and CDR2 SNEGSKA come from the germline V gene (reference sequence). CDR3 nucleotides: TGCAGTGCCAGCCCTGACAGCTATAGCAATCAGCCCCAGCATTTT. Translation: CSASPDSYSNQPQHF.

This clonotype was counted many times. The CDR3 region is CSATRSGEAGYTF. For the CDR3, the DNA is TGCAGTGCTACTAGGTCAGGGGAGGCTGGCTACACCTTC. This sequence joins TRBV20-1 and TRBJ1-2, with D perhaps matching TRBD1 (6 bases). V was cut by 4 bases and J by 7 bases, with 16 bases left in between. Germline lookup yields CDR1 DFQATT and CDR2 SNEGSKA (reference sequence). This CDR3 has 13 residues.

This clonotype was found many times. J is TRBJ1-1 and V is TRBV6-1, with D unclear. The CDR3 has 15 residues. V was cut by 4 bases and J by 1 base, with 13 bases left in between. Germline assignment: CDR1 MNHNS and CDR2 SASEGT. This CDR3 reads CASSADPRPNTEAFF. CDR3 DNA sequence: TGTGCCAGCAGTGCCGACCCCCGCCCGAACACTGAAGCTTTCTTT.

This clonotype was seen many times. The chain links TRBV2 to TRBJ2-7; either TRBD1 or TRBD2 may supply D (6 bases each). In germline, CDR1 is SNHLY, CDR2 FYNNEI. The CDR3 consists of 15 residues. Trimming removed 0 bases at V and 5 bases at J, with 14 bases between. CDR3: CASSEARQASDEQYF. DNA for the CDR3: TGTGCCAGCAGTGAAGCGCGACAGGCTAGCGACGAGCAGTACTTC.

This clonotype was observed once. CDR3 in amino acids: CSAGFSAPETQYF. The CDR3 nucleotides are TGCAGTGCTGGGTTCTCTGCGCCGGAGACCCAGTACTTC. This chain uses TRBV20-1 with TRBJ2-5; no firm D call. CDR3 size: 13 residues. V gave up 5 bases and J gave up 5 bases, with 15 bases separating them. CDR1 and CDR2 (germline): DFQATT, SNEGSKA (reference sequence).

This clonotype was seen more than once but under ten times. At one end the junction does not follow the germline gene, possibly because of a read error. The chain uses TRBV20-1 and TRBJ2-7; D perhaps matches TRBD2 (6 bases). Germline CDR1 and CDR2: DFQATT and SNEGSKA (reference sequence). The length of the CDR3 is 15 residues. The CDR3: CGARDPAGMHYEQYF. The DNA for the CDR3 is TGCGGTGCTAGAGATCCGGCGGGGATGCACTACGAGCAGTACTTC.

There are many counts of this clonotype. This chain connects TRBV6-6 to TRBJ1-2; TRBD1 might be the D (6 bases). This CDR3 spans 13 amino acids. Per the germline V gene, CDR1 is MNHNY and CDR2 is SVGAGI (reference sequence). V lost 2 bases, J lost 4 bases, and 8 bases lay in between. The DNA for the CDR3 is TGTGCCAGCAGTTACGGACAGTCCTATGGCTACACCTTC. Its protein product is CASSYGQSYGYTF.

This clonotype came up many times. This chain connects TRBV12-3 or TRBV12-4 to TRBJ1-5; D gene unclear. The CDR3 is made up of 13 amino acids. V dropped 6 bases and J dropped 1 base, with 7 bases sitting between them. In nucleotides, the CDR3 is TGTGCCAGCAGCCAGAGGAGCAATCAGCCCCAGCATTTT. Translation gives CASSQRSNQPQHF.

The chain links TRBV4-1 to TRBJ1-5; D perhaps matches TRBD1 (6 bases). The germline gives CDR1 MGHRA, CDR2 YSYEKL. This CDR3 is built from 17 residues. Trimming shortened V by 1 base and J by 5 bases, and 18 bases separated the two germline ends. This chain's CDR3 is CASSQAPRSGADQPQHF. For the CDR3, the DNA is TGCGCCAGCAGCCAAGCCCCACGATCAGGGGCAGATCAGCCCCAGCATTTT.

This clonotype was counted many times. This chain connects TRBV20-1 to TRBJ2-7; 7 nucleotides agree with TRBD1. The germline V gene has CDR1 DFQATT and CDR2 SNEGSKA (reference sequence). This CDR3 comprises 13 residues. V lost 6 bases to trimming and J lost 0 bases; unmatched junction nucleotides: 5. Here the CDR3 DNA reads TGCAGTGCCCGGGGACAGACCTCCTACGAGCAGTACTTC. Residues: CSARGQTSYEQYF.

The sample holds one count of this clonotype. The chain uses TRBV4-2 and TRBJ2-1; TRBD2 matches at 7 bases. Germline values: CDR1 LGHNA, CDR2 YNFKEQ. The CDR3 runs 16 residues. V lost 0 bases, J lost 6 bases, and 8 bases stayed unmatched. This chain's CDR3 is CASSQDAQREFNEQFF. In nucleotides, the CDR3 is TGTGCCAGCAGCCAAGATGCGCAGCGGGAATTCAATGAGCAGTTCTTC.

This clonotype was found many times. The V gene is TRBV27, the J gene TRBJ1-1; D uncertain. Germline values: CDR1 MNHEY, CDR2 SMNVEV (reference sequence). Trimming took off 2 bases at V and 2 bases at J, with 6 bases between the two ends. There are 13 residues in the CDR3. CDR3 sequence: CASSLTTNTEAFF. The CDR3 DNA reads TGTGCCAGCAGTTTAACGACTAACACTGAAGCTTTCTTT.

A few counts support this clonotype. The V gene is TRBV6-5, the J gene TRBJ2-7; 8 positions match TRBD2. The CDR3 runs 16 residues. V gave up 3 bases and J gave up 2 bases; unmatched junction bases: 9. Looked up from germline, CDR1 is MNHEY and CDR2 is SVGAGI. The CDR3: CASSYMTSDPTYEQYF. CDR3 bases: TGTGCCAGCAGTTATATGACTAGCGACCCAACCTACGAGCAGTACTTC.

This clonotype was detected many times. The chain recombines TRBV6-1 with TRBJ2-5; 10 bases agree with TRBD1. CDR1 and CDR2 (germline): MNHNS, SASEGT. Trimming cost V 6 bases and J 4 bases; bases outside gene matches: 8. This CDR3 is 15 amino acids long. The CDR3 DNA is TGTGCCAGCAGAACGACAGGGGGCGCGGGAGAGACCCAGTACTTC. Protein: CASRTTGGAGETQYF.

Here the CDR3 reads CASSFRTSGINEQFF. The CDR3, as DNA: TGTGCCAGCAGTTTCCGGACTAGCGGGATCAATGAGCAGTTCTTC. V gene TRBV28 combines with J gene TRBJ2-1, with 12 positions matching TRBD2. The germline gives CDR1 MDHEN, CDR2 SYDVKM. V shed 3 bases, J shed 6 bases, and the junction held 3 bases outside the gene matches. The CDR3 length is 15 residues.

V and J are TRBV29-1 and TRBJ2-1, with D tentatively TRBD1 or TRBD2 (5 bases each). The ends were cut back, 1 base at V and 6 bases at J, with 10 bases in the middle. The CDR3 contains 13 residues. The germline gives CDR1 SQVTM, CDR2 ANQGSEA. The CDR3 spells CSVEGGSVNEQFF. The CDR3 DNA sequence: TGCAGCGTTGAAGGGGGGTCGGTCAATGAGCAGTTCTTC.

CDR3 region: CASSPDSFNYGYTF. The CDR3 nucleotides read TGTGCCAGCAGCCCCGACAGCTTCAACTATGGCTACACCTTC. The chain employs TRBV3-1 and TRBJ1-2; perhaps TRBD1 as D (5 bases). Germline CDR1 is LGHDT and CDR2 is YNNKEL (reference sequence). CDR3 length equals 14 residues. V was pared by 4 bases and J by 2 bases, with 11 bases between.

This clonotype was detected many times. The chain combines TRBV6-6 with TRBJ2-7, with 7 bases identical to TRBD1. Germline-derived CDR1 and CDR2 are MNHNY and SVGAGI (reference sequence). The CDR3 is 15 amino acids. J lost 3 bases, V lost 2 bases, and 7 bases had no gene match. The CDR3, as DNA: TGTGCCAGCAGTTACCCTGGGACAGTTGACTACGAGCAGTACTTC. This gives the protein CASSYPGTVDYEQYF.

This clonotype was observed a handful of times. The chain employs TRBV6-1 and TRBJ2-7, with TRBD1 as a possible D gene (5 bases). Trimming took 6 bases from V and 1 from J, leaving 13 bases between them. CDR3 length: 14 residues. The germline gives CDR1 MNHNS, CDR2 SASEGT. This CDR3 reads CASSRIRESYEQYF. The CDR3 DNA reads TGTGCCAGCAGCCGAATCAGGGAATCCTACGAGCAGTACTTC.

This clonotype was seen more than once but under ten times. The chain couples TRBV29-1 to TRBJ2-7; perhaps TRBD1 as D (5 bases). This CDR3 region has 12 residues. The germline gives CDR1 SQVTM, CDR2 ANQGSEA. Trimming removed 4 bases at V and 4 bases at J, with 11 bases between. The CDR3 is CSVGAGSYEQYF. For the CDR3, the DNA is TGCAGCGTTGGGGCAGGGTCTTACGAGCAGTACTTC.

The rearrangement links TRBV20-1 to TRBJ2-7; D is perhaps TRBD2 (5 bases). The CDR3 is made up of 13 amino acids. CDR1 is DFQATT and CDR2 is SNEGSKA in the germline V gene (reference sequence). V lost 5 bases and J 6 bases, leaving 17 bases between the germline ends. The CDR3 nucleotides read TGCAGTGCTCGACCAACTAGTATTTCCGAGCAGTACTTC. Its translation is CSARPTSISEQYF.

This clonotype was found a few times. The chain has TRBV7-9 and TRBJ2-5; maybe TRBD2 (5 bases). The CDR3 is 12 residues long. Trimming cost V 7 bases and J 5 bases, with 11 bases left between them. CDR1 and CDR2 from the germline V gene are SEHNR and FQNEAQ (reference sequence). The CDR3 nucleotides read TGTGCCAGCACCATAAGGAGGGAGACCCAGTACTTC. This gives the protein CASTIRRETQYF.

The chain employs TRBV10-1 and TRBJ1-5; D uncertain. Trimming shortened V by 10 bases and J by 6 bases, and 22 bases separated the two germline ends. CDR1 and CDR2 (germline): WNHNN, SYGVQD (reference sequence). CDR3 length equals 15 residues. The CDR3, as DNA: TGCGCCACCCCGCGGATAGAACCTCCGACTCAGCCCCAGCATTTT. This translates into CATPRIEPPTQPQHF.